Sequencing of this T cell receptor (beta chain) was carried out in a study of cytomegalovirus exposure and HLA in healthy donors. The PCR ran on 60 Vbeta and 13 Jbeta primers. This table comes from immunoSEQ multiplex PCR, and its TCRdb copy is limited to in-frame clones, with some not included. The sample lists over 150,000 clones, 84% seen once, with roughly 5% in the top ten. Germline-derived CDR1 and CDR2 are SGHKS and YYEKEE (reference sequence). Trimming at V came to 3 bases and at J to 4 bases, leaving 10 bases not matched to a gene. The CDR3 spans 16 residues. Source material: PBMCs. The V gene is TRBV5-5, the J gene TRBJ2-5; 9 bases are shared with TRBD1. This TCR was sampled from a girl aged 10 to 17 in good health and CMV-seropositive. This chain's CDR3 is CASSSDDRGFGETQYF. In DNA form, the CDR3 reads TGTGCCAGCAGCTCCGACGACAGGGGGTTTGGAGAGACCCAGTACTTC.